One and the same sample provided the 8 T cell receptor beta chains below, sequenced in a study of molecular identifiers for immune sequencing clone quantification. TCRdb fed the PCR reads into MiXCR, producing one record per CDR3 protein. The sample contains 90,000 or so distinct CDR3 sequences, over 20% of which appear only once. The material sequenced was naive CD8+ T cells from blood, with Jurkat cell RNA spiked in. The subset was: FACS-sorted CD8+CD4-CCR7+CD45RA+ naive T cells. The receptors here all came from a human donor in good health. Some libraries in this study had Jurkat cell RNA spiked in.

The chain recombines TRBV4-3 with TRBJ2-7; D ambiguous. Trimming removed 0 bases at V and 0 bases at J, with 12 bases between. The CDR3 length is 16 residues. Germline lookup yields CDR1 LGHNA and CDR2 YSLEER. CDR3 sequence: CASSQDRAVSSYEQYF. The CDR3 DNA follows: TGCGCCAGCAGCCAAGATCGGGCGGTGTCCTCCTACGAGCAGTACTTC.

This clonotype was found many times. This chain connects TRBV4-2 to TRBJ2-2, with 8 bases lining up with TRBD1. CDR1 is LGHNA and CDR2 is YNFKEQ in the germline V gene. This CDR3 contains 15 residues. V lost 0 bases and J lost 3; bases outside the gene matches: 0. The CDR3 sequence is CASSQEQGDTGELFF. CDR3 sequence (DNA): TGTGCCAGCAGCCAAGAACAGGGGGACACCGGGGAGCTGTTTTTT.

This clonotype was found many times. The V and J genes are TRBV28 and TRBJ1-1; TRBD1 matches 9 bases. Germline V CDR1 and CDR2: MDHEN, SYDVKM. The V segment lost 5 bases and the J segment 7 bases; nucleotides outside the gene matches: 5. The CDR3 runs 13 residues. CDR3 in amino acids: CASSLDRGREAFF. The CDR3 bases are TGTGCCAGCAGTCTGGACAGGGGCCGTGAAGCTTTCTTT.

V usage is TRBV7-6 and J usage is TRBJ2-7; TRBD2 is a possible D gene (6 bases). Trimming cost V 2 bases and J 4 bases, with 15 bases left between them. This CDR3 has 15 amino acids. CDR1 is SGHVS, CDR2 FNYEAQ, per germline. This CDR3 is CASSLYRELKYEQYF. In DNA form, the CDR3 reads TGTGCCAGCAGCTTATACCGGGAGCTTAAGTACGAGCAGTACTTC.

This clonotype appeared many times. The CDR3 reads CASSQVPVTDTQYF. CDR3 in DNA: TGCGCCAGCAGCCAAGTGCCAGTCACAGATACGCAGTATTTT. The chain employs TRBV4-1 and TRBJ2-3; D remains unclear. The germline V gene encodes CDR1 MGHRA and CDR2 YSYEKL. The CDR3 covers 14 residues. V gave up 1 base and J gave up 2 bases, with 7 bases separating them.

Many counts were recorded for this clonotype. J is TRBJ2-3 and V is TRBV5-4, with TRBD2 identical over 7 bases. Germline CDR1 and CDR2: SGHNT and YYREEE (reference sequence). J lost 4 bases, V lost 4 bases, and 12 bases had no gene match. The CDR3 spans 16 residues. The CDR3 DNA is TGTGCCAGCAGCGGGAGGGGCGGGAGAGGGGCAGATACGCAGTATTTT. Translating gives CASSGRGGRGADTQYF.

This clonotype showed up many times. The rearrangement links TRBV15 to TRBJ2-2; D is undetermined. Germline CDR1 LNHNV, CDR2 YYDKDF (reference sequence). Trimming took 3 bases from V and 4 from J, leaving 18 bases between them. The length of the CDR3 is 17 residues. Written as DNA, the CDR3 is TGTGCCACCAGCAGCTTTGACCCGGTCCAAAGCACCGGGGAGCTGTTTTTT. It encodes CATSSFDPVQSTGELFF.

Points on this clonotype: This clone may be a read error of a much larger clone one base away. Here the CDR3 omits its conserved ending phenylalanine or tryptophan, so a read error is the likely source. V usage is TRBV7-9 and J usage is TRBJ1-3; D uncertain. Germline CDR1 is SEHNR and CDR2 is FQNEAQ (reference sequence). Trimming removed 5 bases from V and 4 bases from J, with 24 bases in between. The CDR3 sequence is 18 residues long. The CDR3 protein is CASSRTILDQVGGNTIYS. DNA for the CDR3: TGTGCCAGCAGCCGAACGATACTTGATCAGGTCGGCGGAAACACCATATATTCT.